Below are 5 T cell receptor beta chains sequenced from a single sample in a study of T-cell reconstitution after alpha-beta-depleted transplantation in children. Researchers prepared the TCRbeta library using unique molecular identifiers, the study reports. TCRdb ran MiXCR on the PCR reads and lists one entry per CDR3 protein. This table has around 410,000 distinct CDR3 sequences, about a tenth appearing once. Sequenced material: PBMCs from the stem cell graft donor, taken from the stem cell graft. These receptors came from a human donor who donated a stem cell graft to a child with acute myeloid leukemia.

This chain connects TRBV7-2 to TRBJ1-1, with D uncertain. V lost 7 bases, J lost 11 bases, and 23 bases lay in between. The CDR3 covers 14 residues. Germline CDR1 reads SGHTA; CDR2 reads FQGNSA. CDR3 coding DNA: TGTGCCAGCATCCCCCAGAGTATTGGAGCCGGCGCTTTCTTT. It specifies CASIPQSIGAGAFF.

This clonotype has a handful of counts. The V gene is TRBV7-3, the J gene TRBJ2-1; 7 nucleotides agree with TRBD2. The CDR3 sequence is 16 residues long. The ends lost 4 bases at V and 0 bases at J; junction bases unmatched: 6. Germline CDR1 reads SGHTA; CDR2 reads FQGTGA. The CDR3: CASSSRGRGSYNEQFF. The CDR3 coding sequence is TGTGCCAGCAGCTCTCGCGGGAGAGGCTCCTACAATGAGCAGTTCTTC.

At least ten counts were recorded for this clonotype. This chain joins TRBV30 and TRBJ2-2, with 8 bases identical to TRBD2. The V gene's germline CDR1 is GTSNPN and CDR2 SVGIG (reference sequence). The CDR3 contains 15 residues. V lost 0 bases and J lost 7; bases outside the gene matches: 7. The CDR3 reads CAWSVLAGKLGELFF. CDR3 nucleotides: TGTGCCTGGAGTGTATTAGCGGGAAAGCTCGGGGAGCTGTTTTTT.

CDR3 DNA: TGTGCCAGCTCACCCGGTTCCAGGAGAGAACTGTTTTTT. Amino acid sequence: CASSPGSRRELFF. The chain employs TRBV18 and TRBJ1-4; no clear D gene. The CDR3 sequence is 13 residues long. Trimming removed 3 bases at V and 12 bases at J, with 14 bases between. From germline, CDR1 is KGHSH and CDR2 LQKENI. The full variable domain, its missing parts supplied by reference TRBV18 and TRBJ1-4, is NAGVMQNPRHLVRRRGQEARLRCSPMKGHSHVYWYRQLPEEGLKFMVYLQKENIIDESGMPKERFSAEFPKEGPSILRIQQVVRGDSAAYFCASSPGSRRELFFGSGTQLSVL.

The CDR3 here is CASSENRGNYGYTF. In DNA form, the CDR3 reads TGTGCCAGCAGTGAAAACAGGGGAAACTATGGCTACACCTTC. The genes are TRBV6-1 and TRBJ1-2; 7 bases are a match to TRBD1. Germline CDR1 MNHNS, CDR2 SASEGT. CDR3 length: 14 residues. The V segment lost 2 bases and the J segment 2 bases; nucleotides outside the gene matches: 2.